This T cell receptor beta chain was recorded in a study of prognosis after radiotherapy for stage I lung cancer. About the research overall: The patients, all with stage I non-small cell lung cancer, were enrolled between early 2018 and January 2019. The study recorded distant metastases in a handful of patients (median approximately 7 months) after radiotherapy and no significant progression in more than 13.

Disease was node-negative on CT and PET/CT in all patients; none had prior chemotherapy, radiotherapy or other malignancies. The CDR3 has 14 amino acids. CDR1 is MGHDK and CDR2 is SYGVNS in the germline V gene. Comment on this clonotype: The junction shows a germline mismatch at one end, possibly a read error.

Genomic DNA provided the template from which TCR beta CDR3 was amplified by two-round multiplex PCR. Every TRBV and TRBJ gene had its own specific primer in first-round PCR. TCRdb re-analysed the multiplex PCR reads in MiXCR, keeping a single row per CDR3 protein. Among about 28,000 distinct CDR3 sequences listed, under 60% were seen once. The TCR was taken from a donor at least 50 years old with non-small cell lung cancer. The material sequenced was PBMCs, taken before or after stereotactic body radiation therapy (not recorded which). The chain links TRBV25-1 to TRBJ1-1; 8 bases align to TRBD1. The CDR3, as DNA: TGTGCCATCAGTGAAGCTCAGGGGGCCTTTGAAGCTTTCTTT. Its translation: CAISEAQGAFEAFF. The full variable domain, with the rest looked up from reference TRBV25-1 and TRBJ1-1, is EADIYQTPRYLVIGTGKKITLECSQTMGHDKMYWYQQDPGMELHLIHYSYGVNSTEKGDLSSESTVSRIRTEHFPLTLESARPSHTSQYLCAISEAQGAFEAFFGQGTRLTVV.